These 9 T cell receptor beta chains came from one sample sequenced in a study of monozygotic twins with inflammatory bowel disease. TCRdb processed the 5' RACE reads again and assigns one entry to each CDR3 protein, with no DNA. This repertoire includes around 410,000 distinct CDR3 sequences. Input material: blood. Receptors originate from a human donor with ulcerative colitis or Crohn's disease, or a healthy co-twin of an affected twin (not recorded which).

The rearrangement links TRBV20-1 to TRBJ1-2; without DNA, the TCRdb call of TRBD1 cannot be checked. Germline V gene data show CDR1 as DFQATT and CDR2 as SNEGSKA (reference sequence). This CDR3 comprises 13 residues. CDR3 residues: CSRSLGDNYGYTF.

The V and J genes are TRBV6-5 and TRBJ1-2. Germline V gene lookup returns CDR1 MNHEY and CDR2 SVGAGI. The CDR3 consists of 13 residues. The CDR3 sequence: CASSPLAAHGYTF.

The chain employs TRBV14 and TRBJ1-5. Germline V gives CDR1 SGHDN, CDR2 FVKESK. The CDR3 is 13 amino acids. The chain's CDR3 is CASSRGTRQPQHF.

This sequence joins TRBV18 and TRBJ1-2; checking the TCRdb D call of TRBD1 is not possible without DNA. The CDR3 covers 17 residues. Germline V gene lookup returns CDR1 KGHSH and CDR2 LQKENI. The CDR3: CASSPSDRATVGRGYTF.

The gene calls are TRBV28 and TRBJ2-5; TCRdb's D gene call, TRBD2, goes unchecked for lack of DNA. The CDR3 has 19 residues. CDR1 is MDHEN, CDR2 SYDVKM, per germline. CDR3 sequence reads: CASSPPGTSVFVNGETQYF.

This chain connects TRBV5-6 to TRBJ1-1. This CDR3 comprises 15 residues. The germline V gene encodes CDR1 SGHDT and CDR2 YYEEEE. The CDR3 spells CASSFVRPTNTEAFF.

This chain uses TRBV27 with TRBJ1-1; TCRdb's assignment of TRBD1 cannot be checked, as there is no DNA. CDR1 MNHEY and CDR2 SMNVEV come from the germline V gene (reference sequence). The CDR3 has 15 residues. This chain's CDR3 is CASSLSPGQNTEAFF.

The chain links TRBV18 to TRBJ2-1; the TCRdb D gene call, TRBD1, has no DNA to confirm it. CDR1 and CDR2 (germline): KGHSH, LQKENI. The CDR3 sequence is 15 residues long. The CDR3 loop reads CASSPQGGSYNEQFF.

The V call is TRBV5-1, the J call TRBJ2-2; TCRdb's D call, TRBD2, is unchecked because there is no DNA. This CDR3 has 16 amino acids. CDR1 is SGHRS and CDR2 is YFSETQ in the germline V gene. CDR3: CASSYTGVMETGELFF.